This TCR beta chain came from a study of T cell responses to AZD1222 COVID-19 vaccine. Whole-study findings and limits: Spike was spanned by vaccine-associated CD4 TCRs, with dominance at 160-218 and 743-854.

With respect to this clone: Its cognate antigen is unknown.

Germline CDR1 reads SGHKS; CDR2 reads YYEKEE (reference sequence). V lost 3 bases to trimming and J lost 5 bases, with 14 bases between them. The CDR3 runs 14 residues. Clones were sequenced by immunoSEQ multiplex PCR, and TCRdb holds only the in-frame ones, with some missing. The sample holds 100,000 to 150,000 clones, roughly 91% seen once. This clonotype was obtained from an adult who received the AZD1222 COVID-19 vaccine. The chain links TRBV5-5 to TRBJ2-5, with D perhaps TRBD2 (6 bases). This material consisted of peripheral blood, taken 28 days after the second AZD1222 dose. CDR3 loop: CASSWTSAGETQYF. Here the CDR3 DNA reads TGTGCCAGCAGCTGGACCTCGGCGGGGGAGACCCAGTACTTC.